Here is one T cell receptor (beta chain) with its context. Antigen: not known. There are 18 residues in the CDR3. The germline V gene encodes CDR1 MGHDK and CDR2 SYGVNS. The sample comes from a study of blood T cells in healthy people across ages. Together with a sample-barcoded 5' primer, a J-beta primer mix was included in a second PCR lasting roughly 6 to 12 cycles. TCRdb redid the calling of the 5' RACE reads with MiXCR, one entry per CDR3 protein. The repertoire includes about 1,500,000 distinct CDR3 sequences, around two fifths of them detected once, and approximately 7.9% sits in the top ten. Study findings and constraints: Among T cells, TCR beta diversity per million cells dropped roughly linearly as age rose. Higher diversity, along with more naive CD4+ cells, distinguished long-lived donors from aged donors. There was a strong correlation between TCR beta diversity and naive T cell percentage.

The sequenced material came from blood. The V gene is TRBV25-1, the J gene TRBJ2-1; 13 bases align to TRBD2. The DNA end lines up better with TRBJ2-7; the J call may be wrong. This receptor was obtained from a woman between 18 and 30 years old in good health. The CDR3 DNA is TGTGCCAGCAACCCCGGGAGACTAGCGGGAGGATCCTACAATGAGCAGTACTTC. Translating gives CASNPGRLAGGSYNEQYF.